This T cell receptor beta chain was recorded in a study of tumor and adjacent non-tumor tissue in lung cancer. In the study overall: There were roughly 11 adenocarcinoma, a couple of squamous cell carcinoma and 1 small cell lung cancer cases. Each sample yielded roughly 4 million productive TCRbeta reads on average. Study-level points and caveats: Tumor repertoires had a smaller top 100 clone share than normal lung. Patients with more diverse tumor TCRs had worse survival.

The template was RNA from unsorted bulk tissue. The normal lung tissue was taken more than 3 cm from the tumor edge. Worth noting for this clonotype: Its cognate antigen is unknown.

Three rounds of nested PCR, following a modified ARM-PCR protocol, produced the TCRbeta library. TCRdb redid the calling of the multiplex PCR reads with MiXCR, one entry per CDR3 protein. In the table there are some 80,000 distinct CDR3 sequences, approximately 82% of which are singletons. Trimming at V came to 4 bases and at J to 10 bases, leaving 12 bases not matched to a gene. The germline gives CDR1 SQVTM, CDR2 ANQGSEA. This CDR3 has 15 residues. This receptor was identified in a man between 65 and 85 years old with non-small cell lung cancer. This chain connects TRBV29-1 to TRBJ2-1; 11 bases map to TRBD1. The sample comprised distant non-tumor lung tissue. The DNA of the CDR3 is TGCAGCGTTGTCCGGGACAGGGGGTCTTACGGAGAGCAGTTCTTC. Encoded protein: CSVVRDRGSYGEQFF.